This T cell receptor beta chain appears in the sequencing data of a study of regulatory T cells in long-lasting Graves disease. The study's findings and limits: Compared with new cases, persistent Graves' patients showed reduced TCR diversity. TRBV28, TRBJ1-2 and TRBJ2-5 were favored in persistent disease.

A word on this clonotype: Its antigen is undetermined.

The V gene's germline CDR1 is MNHEY and CDR2 SVGEGT. The ends were cut back, 7 bases at V and 5 bases at J, with 18 bases in the middle. The CDR3 covers 14 residues. Time point in this sample: newly diagnosed GD, antithyroid drugs for less than 3 months. The TCR library used RNA extracted from PBMCs. It was an endocrinology department in Xi'an, China, that provided the patients. Sequencing libraries for TCR beta were prepared with iRepertoire HTBI primers and Arm-PCR of CDR3 regions. Via MiXCR, TCRdb re-called the multiplex PCR reads, giving one row per CDR3 protein. The sample records about 440,000 distinct CDR3 sequences, about 15% being singletons. This same sample was also part of a study on T cells in Graves' hyperthyroidism and ophthalmopathy.

This chain joins TRBV6-2 or TRBV6-3 and TRBJ2-7, with D maybe TRBD1 (6 bases). The material was peripheral blood mononuclear cells (PBMCs), obtained at new diagnosis, from a patient treated with antithyroid drugs. This clonotype was sampled from a young woman with Graves disease. The CDR3 loop reads CASKRTVLVHEQYF. CDR3 sequence (DNA): TGTGCCAGCAAAAGGACAGTGTTAGTCCACGAGCAGTACTTC.